Included here is one T cell receptor (beta chain) sequence, with context. Its antigen is currently unknown. From germline, CDR1 is DFQATT and CDR2 SNEGSKA (reference sequence). The CDR3 is 13 amino acids. The V gene end was trimmed by 6 bases and the J gene end by 8 bases; junction bases not matched to a gene: 7. These data belong to a study of naive and memory T cell subsets. Notes on the study in general: Over 85% of naive TCR sequences appeared only once, unlike memory subsets. Especially in CD8 cells, naive repertoires contained a few larger clonotypes, possibly CD45RA-re-expressing memory cells.

Both TRBC1 and TRBC2 were covered by a beta constant-region primer of two equimolar oligonucleotides. Nested alpha and beta constant-region primers with the SP2 primer drove four PCR rounds on ligated cDNA. A single record per CDR3 protein comes from TCRdb applying MiXCR to the UMI-ligation and nested PCR reads. In the table there are about 150,000 distinct CDR3 sequences, under 25% of which are singletons. CD8 T cells were positively selected from what remained after CD4 positive selection. The sample taken for sequencing was naive CD4+ T cells from blood. The chain is built from TRBV20-1 and TRBJ1-4; TRBD1 matches 9 bases. The TCR comes from a human donor in good health. CDR3 nucleotide sequence: TGCAGTGCCACGGGACAGGGTTCGGAAAAACTGTTTTTT. This codes for CSATGQGSEKLFF.